This TCR beta chain was captured by sequencing in a study of blood T cell repertoires in COVID-19. Overall study context: The analysed material was cDNA or gDNA that came from T cells, B-cell-depleted T cells, or PBMCs.

Method: immunoSEQ multiplex PCR; TCRdb's copy keeps in-frame clones and lacks some. The sample shows about 400,000 clones, roughly 90% of them seen only once. The study recruited people aged about 18 to 95 years across roughly 23 US areas. Participants' own reports of clinical history determined their cohort assignment. There are 18 residues in the CDR3. Germline CDR1 is SGHNT and CDR2 is YENEEA. V lost 4 bases and J lost 5; bases outside the gene matches: 15. The chain couples TRBV11-3 to TRBJ2-2, with TRBD2 matching over 8 bases. This TCR was recovered from a woman between 35 and 50 years old with acute COVID-19. Sequencing input: PBMCs or T cells enriched from blood (not recorded which). CDR3 in amino acids: CASSSRGFGGAGTGELFF. The CDR3 nucleotides read TGTGCCAGCAGCTCCCGGGGTTTCGGGGGGGCCGGTACCGGGGAGCTGTTTTTT.